The 24 T cell receptor beta chains reported below all come from one sample, sequenced in a study of CD8+ T cells in alopecia areata listed by TCRdb under 2018. The library relied on the immunoSEQ multiplex PCR assay. RNA was extracted from all samples and reverse transcribed into cDNA, which served as template for TCR sequencing. TCRdb took over this immuneACCESS table, retaining in-frame rearrangements with V and J assigned. Such tables are incomplete; in checked studies, under half of the missing clones stem from an unresolved V gene, and the remainder is unexplained. This sample is represented by roughly 19,000 clones; about 70% of them were singletons. The ten largest clones capture roughly 6.4% of the sample. The sample's time point label, in plain terms: baseline before oral tofacitinib. From alopecia areata patients, peripheral blood was collected along with lesional scalp punch biopsies.

Source: skin, taken at week 0. These receptors all come from a human donor with alopecia areata.

The chain employs TRBV4-1 and TRBJ2-1; 11 bases agree with TRBD2. Germline CDR1 reads MGHRA; CDR2 reads YSYEKL. The V segment lost 0 bases and the J segment 0 bases; nucleotides outside the gene matches: 7. The CDR3 sequence is 19 residues long. This CDR3 reads CASSQDVAGGLSSYNEQFF. The CDR3 DNA is TGCGCCAGCAGCCAAGACGTAGCGGGGGGGCTAAGCTCCTACAATGAGCAGTTCTTC.

This clone appeared a few times. The J gene is TRBJ2-7, the V gene TRBV6-6; 7 bases map to TRBD1. Trimming took 6 bases from V and 1 from J; bases not matched to a gene: 3. This CDR3 has 13 residues. Germline CDR1 MNHNY, CDR2 SVGAGI (reference sequence). The CDR3 region is CASSSGQSYEQYF. DNA for the CDR3: TGTGCCAGCAGCTCGGGACAGTCCTACGAGCAGTACTTC.

The chain combines TRBV13 with TRBJ1-1; no clear D. CDR3 size: 12 residues. V was trimmed by 5 bases and J by 7 bases, leaving 11 bases between them. Germline V gene data show CDR1 as PRHDT and CDR2 as FYEKMQ (reference sequence). CDR3 DNA: TGTGCCAGCAGCCACAGAGCGGGTGAAGCTTTCTTT. Its protein product is CASSHRAGEAFF.

This chain connects TRBV25-1 to TRBJ2-7; a weak D match, TRBD1 (5 bases). V was pared by 5 bases and J by 2 bases, with 13 bases between. This CDR3 contains 14 residues. Germline V gene sequence: CDR1 MGHDK, CDR2 SYGVNS. This CDR3 reads CASSLSGFPYEQYF. The DNA of the CDR3 is TGTGCCAGCAGTTTATCAGGGTTCCCCTACGAGCAGTACTTC.

The chain combines TRBV19 with TRBJ1-2; 10 bases line up with TRBD1. V was pared by 5 bases and J by 1 base, with 4 bases of the junction left unmatched. Germline CDR1 is LNHDA and CDR2 is SQIVND (reference sequence). This CDR3 is built from 15 residues. CDR3 in amino acids: CASSARDRGNYGYTF. The CDR3 coding sequence is TGTGCCAGTAGTGCCCGGGACAGGGGTAACTATGGCTACACCTTC. Combining the CDR3 with reference TRBV19 and TRBJ1-2 gives the whole variable domain DGGITQSPKYLFRKEGQNVTLSCEQNLNHDAMYWYRQDPGQGLRLIYYSQIVNDFQKGDIAEGYSVSREKKESFPLTVTSAQKNPTAFYLCASSARDRGNYGYTFGSGTRLTVV.

About this clone: Other DNA sequences within the sample encode an identical CDR3. The chain joins TRBV4-3 to TRBJ2-3; TRBD2 is a possible D gene (7 bases). CDR1 is LGHNA, CDR2 YSLEER, per germline. V lost 0 bases to trimming and J lost 1 base, with 14 bases between them. CDR3 length equals 17 residues. The DNA of the CDR3 is TGCGCCAGCAGCCAAGATATCGCGGGGGCTGGCACAGATACGCAGTATTTT. Protein product: CASSQDIAGAGTDTQYF.

The chain couples TRBV4-3 to TRBJ1-6; tentatively, D is TRBD1 (5 bases). Trimming cost V 4 bases and J 10 bases, with 11 bases left between them. Germline CDR1 is LGHNA and CDR2 is YSLEER. The CDR3 is made up of 13 amino acids. CDR3 loop: CASSPGRGSPLHF. The CDR3 DNA follows: TGCGCCAGCAGCCCCGGACGGGGGTCACCCCTCCACTTT.

The genes are TRBV7-2 and TRBJ1-3; D not resolved. Trimming shortened V by 6 bases and J by 0 bases, and 9 bases separated the two germline ends. This CDR3 contains 14 residues. The germline gives CDR1 SGHTA, CDR2 FQGNSA. CDR3 sequence reads: CASRPDPSGNTIYF. CDR3 nucleotides: TGTGCCAGCAGACCAGACCCCTCTGGAAACACCATATATTTT.

In its sample, this clone was seen a few times. Other nucleotide sequences in the sample specify the same CDR3. This chain uses TRBV11-2 with TRBJ1-2; 10 positions agree with TRBD1. Germline V lookup: CDR1 SGHAT, CDR2 FQNNGV. Trimming at V came to 5 bases and at J to 8 bases, leaving 5 bases not matched to a gene. The CDR3 totals 13 residues. DNA of the CDR3: TGTGCCAGCAGCCTGGGGACAGGGGACGGCTACACCTTC. Translating it yields CASSLGTGDGYTF.

The V and J genes are TRBV19 and TRBJ2-2; 7 positions agree with TRBD2. Germline V gene sequence: CDR1 LNHDA, CDR2 SQIVND (reference sequence). This CDR3 spans 13 amino acids. This CDR3 is CAGGGGNTGELFF. The CDR3 DNA sequence: TGTGCTGGTGGCGGGGGTAACACCGGGGAGCTGTTTTTT.

With regard to this clone: One end of the junction fails to match germline, which may point to a read error. The same CDR3 arises from other DNA sequences in this sample as well. The chain has TRBV18 and TRBJ2-7; TRBD2 is a possible D gene (5 bases). Germline CDR1 reads KGHSH; CDR2 reads LQKENI. This CDR3 is built from 14 residues. The CDR3 is CASSPPTSNYEQYF. In DNA form, the CDR3 reads TGCGCCAGCTCACCACCAACTAGTAACTACGAGCAGTACTTC. The full variable domain, with the rest looked up from reference TRBV18 and TRBJ2-7, is NAGVMQNPRHLVRRRGQEARLRCSPMKGHSHVYWYRQLPEEGLKFMVYLQKENIIDESGMPKERFSAEFPKEGPSILRIQQVVRGDSAAYFCASSPPTSNYEQYFGPGTRLTVT.

This clone was picked up one time. The chain recombines TRBV4-3 with TRBJ1-1; no reliable D call. The CDR3 spans 12 residues. Trimming shortened V by 0 bases and J by 8 bases, and 7 bases separated the two germline ends. CDR1 LGHNA and CDR2 YSLEER come from the germline V gene. CDR3 bases: TGCGCCAGCAGCCAAGATCGGAGAGAAGCTTTCTTT. Encoded protein: CASSQDRREAFF.

The J gene is TRBJ1-1, the V gene TRBV6-1; D is undetermined. V lost 5 bases and J 11 bases, leaving 3 bases between the germline ends. Per the germline V gene, CDR1 is MNHNS and CDR2 is SASEGT. This CDR3 region has 8 residues. The CDR3 coding sequence is TGTGCCAGCAGTTACGCTTTCTTT. It yields the protein CASSYAFF.

This clone was observed a handful of times. The chain links TRBV7-2 to TRBJ2-1; the D gene is possibly TRBD1 (6 bases). The CDR3 spans 13 residues. V lost 3 bases to trimming and J lost 8 bases, with 11 bases between them. Germline-derived CDR1 and CDR2 are SGHTA and FQGNSA. The CDR3 nucleotides are TGTGCCAGCAGCTTGGGCCAGGGGCATGAGCAGTTCTTC. It translates to CASSLGQGHEQFF.

The chain uses TRBV4-3 and TRBJ1-3; D uncertain. The V gene lost 1 base and the J gene lost 2 bases, with 9 bases spanning the gap. The CDR3 consists of 15 residues. CDR1 and CDR2 from the germline V gene are LGHNA and YSLEER. The CDR3 bases are TGCGCCAGCAGCCAAGGCCAATTTCCTGGAAACACCATATATTTT. It encodes CASSQGQFPGNTIYF.

The chain has TRBV7-2 and TRBJ1-4, with D possibly being TRBD1 (6 bases). V lost 5 bases to trimming and J lost 7 bases, with 14 bases between them. This CDR3 has 14 amino acids. Germline values: CDR1 SGHTA, CDR2 FQGNSA. The DNA of the CDR3 is TGTGCCAGCAGCGAACAGGGATTGAGTGAAAAACTGTTTTTT. Protein: CASSEQGLSEKLFF.

This clone appeared a few times. This rearrangement joins TRBV7-9 to TRBJ2-5; perhaps TRBD2 as D (6 bases). CDR3 length equals 14 residues. Germline CDR1 and CDR2: SEHNR and FQNEAQ (reference sequence). Between the trimmed V and J ends, which lost 5 bases and 4 bases, there was a span of 14 bases. CDR3 loop: CASSVGTLGETQYF. CDR3 DNA sequence: TGTGCCAGCAGCGTCGGGACTCTCGGAGAGACCCAGTACTTC.

Within the sample, this clone is medium-sized. The conserved phenylalanine or tryptophan is not found at the CDR3 terminus, so this likely reflects a read error. It is unclear where the CDR3 begins or ends on the DNA, so no DNA is shown, and the CDR3 is as TCRdb lists it. The chain links TRBV6-1 to TRBJ2-3. The CDR3 totals 14 residues, both ends included. Germline V gene data show CDR1 as MNHNS and CDR2 as SASEGT. The CDR3 here is CASSEATSTVPKGL.

This sequence joins TRBV30 and TRBJ1-1; 10 bases are shared with TRBD1. The CDR3 has 14 residues. V trimming: 4 bases; J trimming: 11 bases; junction bases outside the gene matches: 13. The germline V gene encodes CDR1 GTSNPN and CDR2 SVGIG (reference sequence). The CDR3 nucleotides read TGTGCCTGGATGCGGGACAGGGGCCGTCCAGGGGCTTTCTTT. Translation: CAWMRDRGRPGAFF.

This chain joins TRBV11-2 and TRBJ2-3; the D is unclear. Germline V gene data show CDR1 as SGHAT and CDR2 as FQNNGV. The ends were cut back, 3 bases at V and 9 bases at J, with 13 bases in the middle. The CDR3 has 13 amino acids. CDR3 nucleotides: TGTGCCAGCAGCTTGCCCACCTTAGGGACGCAGTATTTT. Translating it yields CASSLPTLGTQYF.

The rearrangement links TRBV2 to TRBJ2-5; D is tentatively TRBD1 or TRBD2 (5 bases each). The CDR3 spans 15 residues. V was clipped by 0 bases and J by 5 bases, with 13 bases between them. Germline V lookup: CDR1 SNHLY, CDR2 FYNNEI. The CDR3 protein is CASSEAPRGGETQYF. CDR3 bases: TGTGCCAGCAGTGAAGCGCCAAGGGGCGGGGAGACCCAGTACTTC.

This clone occurred a few times. The rearrangement uses TRBV7-8 and TRBJ1-1; TRBD1 is a possible D gene (5 bases). The V and J ends lost 5 bases and 1 base respectively, with 23 bases between them. Germline CDR1 reads SGHVS; CDR2 reads FQNEAQ. This CDR3 comprises 18 residues. The CDR3, as DNA: TGTGCCAGCAGCCGGGCGCCCGGGACTCACACGGCGAACACTGAAGCTTTCTTT. This encodes CASSRAPGTHTANTEAFF.

This clone came up a few times. V and J are TRBV7-2 and TRBJ2-3; either TRBD1 or TRBD2 may supply D (6 bases each). Germline-derived CDR1 and CDR2 are SGHTA and FQGNSA. The ends were cut back, 7 bases at V and 3 bases at J, with 20 bases in the middle. The CDR3 is made up of 16 amino acids. The CDR3 DNA reads TGTGCCAGCACTCTAGGGGGGCCCCTGAGGACAGATACGCAGTATTTT. Residues: CASTLGGPLRTDTQYF.

This clone has only a few counts. The genes are TRBV4-2 and TRBJ1-5, with D unresolved. V was clipped by 0 bases and J by 6 bases, with 3 bases between them. Germline CDR1 and CDR2: LGHNA and YNFKEQ. This CDR3 is built from 12 residues. CDR3 DNA: TGTGCCAGCAGCCAAGAGGGTCAGCCCCAGCATTTT. Its protein is CASSQEGQPQHF.